This T cell receptor beta chain is from a study of T cell responses to AZD1222 COVID-19 vaccine. Overall study findings and caveats: Clonal diversity was possibly underestimated; the donors were predominantly white British and more often female. Unmutated variant regions are reportedly the target of nearly half of TCRs that are spike-specific.

Sequenced by immunoSEQ multiplex PCR; TCRdb stores in-frame clones only, minus some. The sample holds tens of thousands of clones, 80% seen once. The V end was cut by 5 bases, the J end by 2 bases, with 13 bases between. The germline V gene has CDR1 SGHAT and CDR2 FQNNGV. The CDR3 spans 14 residues. Concerning this clone itself: Its antigen remains unknown.

Sample: peripheral blood, taken on day 0 of AZD1222 vaccination. The chain carries TRBV11-2 and TRBJ2-7, with D perhaps TRBD1 or TRBD2 (6 bases each). The receptor was isolated from an adult in good health. CDR3 DNA sequence: TGTGCCAGCAGCCCAGGGGAGGCTACCTACGAGCAGTACTTC. It codes for CASSPGEATYEQYF.